Listed here are 15 T cell receptor beta chains from one sample, sequenced in a study of blood T cells in healthy people across ages. Alongside a J-beta primer mix, a sample-barcoded 5' primer served in a second PCR lasting roughly 6 to 11 cycles. TCRdb recomputed calls from the 5' RACE reads with MiXCR, one row per CDR3 protein. The sample consists of approximately 2,000,000 distinct CDR3 sequences, approximately 39% of them appearing once. Sequencing was performed on blood. All receptors come from a human donor in good health.

The rearrangement joins TRBV7-9 to TRBJ2-5, with 7 bases that match TRBD1. Per the germline V gene, CDR1 is SEHNR and CDR2 is FQNEAQ (reference sequence). The CDR3 consists of 12 residues. For the CDR3, the DNA is TGTACCACCGGAAGGGACAGCGAGACCCAGTACTTC. Amino acids: CTTGRDSETQYF.

Only a few counts were recorded for this clonotype. This chain joins TRBV5-1 and TRBJ2-5; D perhaps matches TRBD1 (6 bases). Germline CDR1 SGHRS, CDR2 YFSETQ. V lost 0 bases and J 11 bases, leaving 17 bases between the germline ends. The CDR3 spans 14 residues. This CDR3 reads CASSLGQGSEEQYF. DNA of the CDR3: TGCGCCAGCAGCTTGGGGCAGGGGAGCGAAGAGCAGTACTTC.

This clonotype showed up many times. This chain links TRBV24-1 with TRBJ2-4; 7 bases line up with TRBD1. Germline V lookup: CDR1 KGHDR, CDR2 SFDVKD. The V gene end was trimmed by 1 base and the J gene end by 7 bases; junction bases not matched to a gene: 3. CDR3 size: 14 residues. CDR3 region: CATSDFGTDNIQYF. CDR3 DNA: TGTGCCACCAGTGATTTCGGGACAGATAACATTCAGTACTTC.

The chain recombines TRBV9 with TRBJ2-1; TRBD2 matches at 7 bases. V lost 0 bases and J lost 7; bases outside the gene matches: 13. The CDR3 is 17 residues long. Germline CDR1 is SGDLS and CDR2 is YYNGEE. CDR3: CASSVGPGGEGMNEQFF. The CDR3 nucleotides are TGTGCCAGCAGCGTAGGTCCCGGCGGGGAGGGGATGAATGAGCAGTTCTTC.

V is TRBV7-3 and J is TRBJ2-1; D is undetermined. The CDR3 runs to 15 residues. Germline CDR1 and CDR2: SGHTA and FQGTGA. V was cut by 5 bases and J by 0 bases, with 11 bases left in between. This chain's CDR3 is CASSPSGPSYNEQFF. CDR3 in DNA: TGTGCCAGCAGCCCTAGTGGCCCCTCCTACAATGAGCAGTTCTTC.

The chain links TRBV18 to TRBJ1-1; maybe TRBD1 (5 bases). The CDR3 has 15 residues. The V gene's germline CDR1 is KGHSH and CDR2 LQKENI. Trimming left V 2 bases short and J 6 bases short, with 16 bases between. The CDR3, as DNA: TGTGCCAGCTCACCATCGGGGGGAAGCTTCGCTGAAGCTTTCTTT. The encoded protein is CASSPSGGSFAEAFF.

The table lists this clonotype with a few counts. The V gene is TRBV7-2, the J gene TRBJ2-1; maybe TRBD1 (5 bases). CDR1 is SGHTA and CDR2 is FQGNSA in the germline V gene. V lost 4 bases and J 6 bases, leaving 16 bases between the germline ends. This CDR3 contains 15 residues. In nucleotides, the CDR3 is TGTGCCAGCAGCTCCCCCCTGACAGAGCGCAATGAGCAGTTCTTC. Translated: CASSSPLTERNEQFF.

The genes are TRBV6-5 and TRBJ1-5, with TRBD1 matching over 7 bases. CDR1 is MNHEY, CDR2 SVGAGI, per germline. Trimming removed 10 bases from V and 3 bases from J; junction bases left unmatched: 3. There are 12 residues in the CDR3. The CDR3 loop reads CAIGQDNQPQHF. CDR3 in DNA: TGTGCCATCGGACAGGACAATCAGCCCCAGCATTTT.

The J gene is TRBJ2-7, the V gene TRBV4-1; D is possibly TRBD1 (5 bases). Trimming removed 4 bases at V and 3 bases at J, with 13 bases between. Germline V gene data show CDR1 as MGHRA and CDR2 as YSYEKL. This CDR3 has 14 amino acids. DNA of the CDR3: TGCGCCAGCAGCCCTACCCAGGGTGACTACGAGCAGTACTTC. Amino acid sequence: CASSPTQGDYEQYF.

The sample holds a few counts of this clonotype. The chain employs TRBV10-3 and TRBJ1-1; the D is unclear. Germline V gene lookup returns CDR1 ENHRY and CDR2 SYGVKD. V was clipped by 5 bases and J by 1 base, with 8 bases between them. The CDR3 covers 13 residues. The CDR3 bases are TGTGCCATCAGTATCACAGAGAACACTGAAGCTTTCTTT. Its protein is CAISITENTEAFF.

The genes are TRBV10-3 and TRBJ1-2; D remains ambiguous. CDR1 is ENHRY and CDR2 is SYGVKD in the germline V gene. The CDR3 is 13 amino acids. The ends were cut back, 2 bases at V and 0 bases at J, with 4 bases in the middle. This CDR3 is CAISEDTNYGYTF. As DNA, the CDR3 is TGTGCCATCAGTGAGGACACTAACTATGGCTACACCTTC.

The chain joins TRBV7-6 to TRBJ1-1; D remains unclear. The CDR3 loop spans 13 amino acids. V was shortened by 6 bases and J by 6 bases, with 14 bases between the two germline ends. CDR1 is SGHVS and CDR2 is FNYEAQ in the germline V gene. CDR3 DNA: TGTGCCAGCAGTCCCCTAGGGAGTTCTGAAGCTTTCTTT. Encoded protein: CASSPLGSSEAFF.

The gene calls are TRBV28 and TRBJ2-5; weak D call: TRBD1 (5 bases). V dropped 5 bases and J dropped 5 bases, with 18 bases sitting between them. In germline, CDR1 is MDHEN, CDR2 SYDVKM. The CDR3 covers 15 residues. CDR3: CASSLYSGFPETQYF. The DNA of the CDR3 is TGTGCCAGCAGTCTGTATTCAGGGTTCCCTGAGACCCAGTACTTC.

With regard to this clonotype: This clone may be a read error of a much larger clone one base away. DNA of the CDR3: TGTGCCATCAGTTTTTCAGAGGTCTACACTGAAGATTTCTTT. This gives the protein CAISFSEVYTEDFF. The chain employs TRBV10-3 and TRBJ1-1; D is unclear. The CDR3 consists of 14 residues. Germline V gene data show CDR1 as ENHRY and CDR2 as SYGVKD.

Here the CDR3 DNA reads TGTGCCGGCTCCCCACCGCCGGGACATTTCAATGAGCAGTTCTTC. Translating gives CAGSPPPGHFNEQFF. The V call is TRBV7-9, the J call TRBJ2-1; TRBD1 is a possible D gene (6 bases). The CDR3 has 15 residues. CDR1 SEHNR and CDR2 FQNEAQ come from the germline V gene (reference sequence). Trimming cost V 11 bases and J 6 bases, with 23 bases left between them.